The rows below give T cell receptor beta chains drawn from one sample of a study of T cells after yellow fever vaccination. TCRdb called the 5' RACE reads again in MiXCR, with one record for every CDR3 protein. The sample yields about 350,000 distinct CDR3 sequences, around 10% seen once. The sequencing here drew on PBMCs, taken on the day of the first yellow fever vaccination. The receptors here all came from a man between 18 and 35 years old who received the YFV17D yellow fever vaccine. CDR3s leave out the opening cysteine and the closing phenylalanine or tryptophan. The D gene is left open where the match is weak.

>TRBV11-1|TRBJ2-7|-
ASSPVFGRVNRDVGEQY
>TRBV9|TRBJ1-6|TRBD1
ASSAGTGGQSPLH
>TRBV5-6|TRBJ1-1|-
ASSLETTNTEAF
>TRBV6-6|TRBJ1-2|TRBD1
ASSPDRGNGYT
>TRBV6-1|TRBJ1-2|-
ASSERGYGYT
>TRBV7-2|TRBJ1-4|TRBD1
ASSLSGGGGEKLF
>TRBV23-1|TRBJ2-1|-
ASSRQAENLSSYNEQF
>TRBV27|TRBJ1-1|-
ASSLSISRNTEAF
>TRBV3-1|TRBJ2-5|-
ASSPEEETQY
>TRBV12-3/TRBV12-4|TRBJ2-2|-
ASSFGRGRGTGELF
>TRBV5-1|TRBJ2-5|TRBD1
ASSRLTGTQETQY
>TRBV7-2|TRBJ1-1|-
ASSVDSALNTEAF
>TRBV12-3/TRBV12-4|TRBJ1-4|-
ASTPPTSKDEKLF
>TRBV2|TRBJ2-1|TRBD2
ASIGTSGELKVF
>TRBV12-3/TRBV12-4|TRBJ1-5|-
ASSLRGAAGQPQH
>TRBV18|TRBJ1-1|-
ASSWGFALNTEAF
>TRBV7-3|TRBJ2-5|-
ASSRTQGIQETQY
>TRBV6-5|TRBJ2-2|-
ASSYVLRGPGELF
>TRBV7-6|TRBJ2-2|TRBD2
ASSQLLRRAGGRPGELF
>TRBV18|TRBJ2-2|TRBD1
ASSPRDRMNTGELF
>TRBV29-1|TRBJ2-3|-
SVEWRITDTQY
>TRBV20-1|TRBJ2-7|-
SARGPGSIYEQY